The T cell receptor beta chain under discussion was sequenced for a study of blood T cell repertoires in COVID-19. About the research overall: The United States, Italy and Spain were the sources of the acute and convalescent COVID-19 samples.

Only in-frame clones appear in the TCRdb table, and some are missing; sequencing was by immunoSEQ multiplex PCR. This sample carries some 340,000 clones, around 82% of them seen once, and the ten largest clones take almost 3%. CDR3 length: 16 amino acids. Germline values: CDR1 MNHEY, CDR2 SMNVEV (reference sequence). The junction had 10 bases not matched to a gene; V was cut back by 3 bases and J by 8 bases. The sequencing input was peripheral blood. This sequence was found in a man aged 30 to 45 with active or convalescent COVID-19. The genes are TRBV27 and TRBJ2-2; the match to TRBD2 covers 9 bases. The CDR3 loop reads CASSFTSGSLGGELFF. The CDR3 DNA sequence: TGTGCCAGCAGTTTCACTAGCGGGTCGTTGGGTGGGGAGCTGTTTTTT.